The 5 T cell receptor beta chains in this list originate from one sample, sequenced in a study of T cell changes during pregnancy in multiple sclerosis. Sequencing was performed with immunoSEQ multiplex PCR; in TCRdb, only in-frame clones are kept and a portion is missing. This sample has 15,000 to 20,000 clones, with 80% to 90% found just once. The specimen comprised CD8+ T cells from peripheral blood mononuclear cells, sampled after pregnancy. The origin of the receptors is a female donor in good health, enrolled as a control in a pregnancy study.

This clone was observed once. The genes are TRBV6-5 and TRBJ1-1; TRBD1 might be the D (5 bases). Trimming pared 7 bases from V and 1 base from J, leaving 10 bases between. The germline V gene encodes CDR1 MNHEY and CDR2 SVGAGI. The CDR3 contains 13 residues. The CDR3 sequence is CASKSRGNTEAFF. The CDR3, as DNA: TGTGCCAGCAAGAGTAGGGGGAACACTGAAGCTTTCTTT.

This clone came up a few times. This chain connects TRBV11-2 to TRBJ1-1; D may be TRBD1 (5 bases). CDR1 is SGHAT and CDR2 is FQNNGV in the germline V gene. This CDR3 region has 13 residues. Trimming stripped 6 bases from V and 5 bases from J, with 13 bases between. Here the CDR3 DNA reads TGTGCCAGCAGGGAGTGGGACTCGACTGAAGCTTTCTTT. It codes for CASREWDSTEAFF.

The CDR3 region has the DNA TGTGCCAGCAGCCCCCAGGCGGGGGGATATTTCAATGAGCAGTTCTTC. It is translated as CASSPQAGGYFNEQFF. The J gene is TRBJ2-1, the V gene TRBV13; TRBD2 agrees at 8 bases. There are 16 residues in the CDR3. Trimming took 5 bases from V and 6 from J; bases not matched to a gene: 12. The germline gives CDR1 PRHDT, CDR2 FYEKMQ (reference sequence).

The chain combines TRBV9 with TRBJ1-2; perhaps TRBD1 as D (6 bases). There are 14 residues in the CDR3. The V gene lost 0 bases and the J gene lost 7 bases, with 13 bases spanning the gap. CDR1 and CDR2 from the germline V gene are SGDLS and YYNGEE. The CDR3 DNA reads TGTGCCAGCAGCGTAGTGGGCAGGGGCAGTGGCTACACCTTC. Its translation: CASSVVGRGSGYTF.

CDR3 protein: CASSEGTGSGANVLTF. Written as DNA, the CDR3 is TGTGCCAGCAGTGAAGGCACAGGGTCTGGGGCCAACGTCCTGACTTTC. The J gene is TRBJ2-6, the V gene TRBV6-4; TRBD1 is a possible D gene (6 bases). The CDR3 is 16 amino acids. Trimming took 3 bases from V and 1 from J, leaving 10 bases between them. Per germline, CDR1 MRHNA and CDR2 SNTAGT.